This TCR beta chain comes out of a study of neurological immune-mediated disorders. Trimming took 4 bases from V and 8 from J; bases not matched to a gene: 7. The CDR3 length is 14 residues. Germline V gene lookup returns CDR1 SGHDT and CDR2 YYEEEE. This clonotype was seen repeatedly, ten times or more. The making of cDNA relied on 5'RACE with 10-nucleotide random UMIs. TCRdb passed the 5' RACE reads through MiXCR, listing each CDR3 protein once. The sample lists 15,000 to 20,000 distinct CDR3 sequences, roughly 10% occurring once. The rearrangement links TRBV5-6 to TRBJ1-5; 9 bases fit TRBD1. Input material: CD8+ T cells from blood. The clonotype originates from a woman aged 45-59 years in good health. The CDR3 region has the DNA TGTGCCAGCAGCCGTGACAGGGGGAGGGAGCCCCAGCATTTT. Amino acid sequence: CASSRDRGREPQHF.